Detailed here is one T cell receptor beta chain. The antigen is not known. This sample stems from a study of blood T cell dynamics during melanoma immunotherapy. Overall study context: First-line therapy was either pembrolizumab or nivolumab with ipilimumab for metastatic melanoma. General study findings and limits: Cell-free DNA CDR3 sequences most resembled the immune-effector CD8+ subset, which was also most clonal. It remained unknown if the driving T cell clones were melanoma-specific.

For sorted CD8+ subsets, all extracted DNA was loaded. Some clones are missing from TCRdb's copy, which holds only in-frame ones; the method was immunoSEQ multiplex PCR. The data show around 850 clones, roughly 73% seen once. The CDR3 is 15 amino acids. The germline V gene encodes CDR1 MDHEN and CDR2 SYDVKM. V dropped 6 bases and J dropped 5; count of bases not matched to a gene: 6. Time point defined: week 3, after first cycle of checkpoint inhibitor. Memory T cells counted as immune-effector cells when CD3+ CD4- CD8+ CD45RA- CD45RO-high CD27- CCR7-. Patients had no prior systemic cancer treatment, immunosuppressants or other active cancers.

The chain carries TRBV28 and TRBJ2-7, with 14 bases fitting TRBD2. This TCR came from a human donor with melanoma. Specimen: CD8+ T cells from blood, collected from a patient treated with checkpoint blockade. This chain's CDR3 is CASSIGTSGSDEQYF. In DNA, the CDR3 is TGTGCCAGCAGCATAGGGACTAGCGGGAGCGACGAGCAGTACTTC.